The 21 T cell receptor beta chains given below trace back to one sample, sequenced in a study of regulatory T cells in long-lasting Graves disease. For TCR beta, libraries came from iRepertoire HTBI primers and Arm-PCR of CDR3 regions. One entry per CDR3 protein, called by TCRdb with MiXCR from the multiplex PCR reads. The repertoire holds 440,000 or so distinct CDR3 sequences, with around 15% as singletons. Time point noted: newly diagnosed GD, antithyroid drugs for less than 3 months. Extracted RNA from PBMCs served as the source of the TCR library. The same specimen was also included in a second study, on T cells in Graves' hyperthyroidism and ophthalmopathy.

The specimen was peripheral blood mononuclear cells (PBMCs), collected at new diagnosis, from a patient treated with antithyroid drugs. The receptors here all came from a woman aged 25 to 39 with Graves disease.

The table lists this clonotype with many counts. Its ends do not fully match the called genes, so a read error is possible. The V and J genes are TRBV30 and TRBJ2-5; a possible D gene is TRBD2 (6 bases). The CDR3 sequence is 11 residues long. The germline V gene encodes CDR1 GTSNPN and CDR2 SVGIG (reference sequence). Here the CDR3 DNA reads TGTGCCTGGAGAGATGGGGGGAGTGAGGCTTTC. Its translation is CAWRDGGSEAF.

In this sample, this clonotype turned up many times. V usage is TRBV6-2 or TRBV6-3 and J usage is TRBJ2-2; TRBD1 agrees at 9 bases. CDR1 and CDR2 from the germline V gene are MNHEY and SVGEGT. The junction had 12 bases not matched to a gene; V was cut back by 10 bases and J by 3 bases. The CDR3 length is 16 residues. The CDR3 sequence: CAISGQGARDTGELFF. The DNA of the CDR3 is TGTGCCATCTCGGGACAGGGCGCGAGAGACACCGGGGAGCTGTTTTTT.

This clonotype was observed many times. The CDR3 reads CASSYSLGDEQYF. The CDR3 DNA reads as TGTGCCAGCTCATACTCCCTTGGGGACGAGCAGTACTTC. The chain carries TRBV6-1 and TRBJ2-7, with D unresolved. Deletions cut 8 bases from V and 5 bases from J, with 16 bases between. The CDR3 has 13 amino acids. CDR1 and CDR2 from the germline V gene are MNHNS and SASEGT.

This chain uses TRBV7-2 with TRBJ1-5; D is unclear. CDR1 is SGHTA, CDR2 FQGNSA, per germline. The CDR3 is made up of 13 amino acids. V was pared by 5 bases and J by 5 bases, with 10 bases between. The CDR3 loop reads CASSPIPDQPQHF. The CDR3 DNA is TGTGCCAGCAGCCCCATACCCGATCAGCCCCAGCATTTT.

V usage is TRBV7-9 and J usage is TRBJ2-7; no clear D. The CDR3 sequence is 14 residues long. Trimming removed 2 bases from V and 1 base from J, with 9 bases in between. Germline lookup yields CDR1 SEHNR and CDR2 FQNEAQ (reference sequence). The CDR3 region has the DNA TGTGCCAGCAGCTTAAATATACAGTCCTACGAGCAGTACTTC. Its translation is CASSLNIQSYEQYF.

This chain connects TRBV20-1 to TRBJ2-7; 7 nucleotides agree with TRBD2. Losses at the gene ends were 5 bases for V and 3 bases for J; bases not matched to a gene: 10. Germline CDR1 is DFQATT and CDR2 is SNEGSKA (reference sequence). This CDR3 contains 14 residues. The CDR3 spells CSAPHLAENYEQYF. The DNA for the CDR3 is TGCAGTGCTCCACATCTAGCGGAGAACTACGAGCAGTACTTC.

At least ten counts were recorded for this clonotype. The chain employs TRBV5-1 and TRBJ1-1; D is possibly TRBD1 (5 bases). This CDR3 is built from 15 residues. The germline V gene encodes CDR1 SGHRS and CDR2 YFSETQ. With 5 bases removed from V and 1 base from J, the gap between germline ends came to 15 bases. The CDR3 DNA reads TGCGCCAGCAGTTATTTTCCGGGGCAGAACACTGAAGCTTTCTTT. Amino acid sequence: CASSYFPGQNTEAFF.

About this clonotype itself: A much larger clone lies a single base off, so this may be a read error. The V gene is TRBV5-6, the J gene TRBJ2-3, with a weak D call TRBD1 (5 bases). CDR3 size: 17 residues. V lost 3 bases to trimming and J lost 0 bases, with 17 bases between them. The germline V gene has CDR1 SGHDT and CDR2 YYEEEE. The CDR3 nucleotides read TGTGCCAGCAGCTCGGTGTACGGCAGACAGAGCACAGATACGCAGTATTTT. Translated: CASSSVYGRQSTDTQYF.

About this clonotype itself: A read error may be the cause here, since a much bigger clone is one base away. The V and J genes are TRBV11-2 and TRBJ2-1; 10 nucleotides align to TRBD2. The CDR3 totals 16 residues. After removal of 2 bases from V and 9 bases from J, the junction contained 10 bases not matched to a gene. CDR1 is SGHAT and CDR2 is FQNNGV in the germline V gene. The DNA for the CDR3 is TGTGCCAGCAGCTTAAAAGACGGGACTAGCGAAGGTGAGCAGTTCTTC. Translated: CASSLKDGTSEGEQFF.

This clonotype was counted at least ten times. This chain links TRBV7-2 with TRBJ2-5, with no clear D. Germline V CDR1 and CDR2: SGHTA, FQGNSA. The CDR3 sequence is 14 residues long. Deletions cut 5 bases from V and 0 bases from J, with 10 bases between. In nucleotides, the CDR3 is TGTGCCAGCAGCCGTCCGACCTACCAAGAGACCCAGTACTTC. Translated, it gives CASSRPTYQETQYF.

This clonotype has at least ten counts. CDR3 region: CASSSGGRLGPYEQYF. The CDR3 DNA reads as TGCGCCAGCAGCTCCGGAGGGAGGCTAGGGCCCTACGAGCAGTACTTC. The rearrangement joins TRBV5-1 to TRBJ2-7; TRBD2 is a possible D gene (6 bases). V was clipped by 3 bases and J by 2 bases, with 18 bases between them. The CDR3 covers 16 residues. Germline V gene sequence: CDR1 SGHRS, CDR2 YFSETQ.

The chain joins TRBV11-2 to TRBJ1-5, with 10 bases aligning to TRBD1. V was clipped by 4 bases and J by 6 bases; unmatched bases: 9. This CDR3 spans 16 amino acids. The germline gives CDR1 SGHAT, CDR2 FQNNGV. CDR3 sequence (DNA): TGTGCCAGCAGCTCAGGGAGGGGACAGGGGCTTCAGCCCCAGCATTTT. Translation: CASSSGRGQGLQPQHF.

Remarks on this clonotype: One junction end does not reproduce the germline sequence, and a read error may be involved. The chain employs TRBV6-2 or TRBV6-3 and TRBJ1-3; D is perhaps TRBD1 (5 bases). The CDR3 runs 17 residues. CDR1 MNHEY and CDR2 SVGEGT come from the germline V gene. The CDR3 here is CASSRQFPTTSGNTTYF. The CDR3 DNA is TGTGCCAGCAGCCGACAGTTTCCAACTACCTCTGGAAACACCACATATTTT.

The chain has TRBV5-4 and TRBJ1-1; D gene ambiguous. The germline V and J ends were trimmed by 2 bases and 2 bases, with 13 bases remaining between them. The CDR3 has 15 amino acids. CDR1 is SGHNT and CDR2 is YYREEE in the germline V gene (reference sequence). The CDR3 here is CASSFLSVGNTEAFF. Written as DNA, the CDR3 is TGTGCCAGCAGCTTTCTAAGTGTAGGTAACACTGAAGCTTTCTTT.

This clonotype was detected many times. This chain uses TRBV2 with TRBJ1-1; D gene uncertain. The CDR3 loop spans 12 amino acids. Between the trimmed V and J ends, which lost 7 bases and 7 bases, there was a span of 13 bases. From germline, CDR1 is SNHLY and CDR2 FYNNEI. The chain's CDR3 is CASKERRYEAFF. CDR3 bases: TGTGCCAGCAAGGAGAGACGGTATGAAGCTTTCTTT.

This clonotype appeared many times. The rearrangement links TRBV20-1 to TRBJ2-5; 7 bases line up with TRBD2. Looked up from germline, CDR1 is DFQATT and CDR2 is SNEGSKA (reference sequence). The CDR3 loop spans 13 amino acids. The CDR3 region is CSLRDYGPETQYF. For the CDR3, the DNA is TGCAGCCTCCGGGACTACGGGCCCGAGACCCAGTACTTC.

The sample holds a few counts of this clonotype. This chain connects TRBV18 to TRBJ1-1; weak D call: TRBD1 (6 bases). CDR1 and CDR2 (germline): KGHSH, LQKENI. V was cut by 3 bases and J by 7 bases, with 15 bases left in between. This CDR3 region has 14 residues. The CDR3 loop is CASSPRAGENEAFF. CDR3 bases: TGTGCCAGCTCACCCCGGGCAGGGGAAAATGAAGCTTTCTTT.

V usage is TRBV24-1 and J usage is TRBJ2-5; maybe TRBD2 (6 bases). The CDR3 totals 13 residues. Trimming left V 7 bases short and J 4 bases short, with 12 bases between. Germline V gene data show CDR1 as KGHDR and CDR2 as SFDVKD. The CDR3 protein is CATSDGGGETQYF. Written as DNA, the CDR3 is TGTGCCACCAGCGACGGGGGAGGAGAGACCCAGTACTTC.

The gene calls are TRBV6-2 or TRBV6-3 and TRBJ2-5; TRBD2 agrees at 9 bases. V lost 5 bases and J lost 0; bases outside the gene matches: 13. CDR3 length equals 18 residues. In germline, CDR1 is MNHEY, CDR2 SVGEGT. This CDR3 reads CASSEGGAGGPYQETQYF. The CDR3 DNA reads as TGTGCCAGCAGTGAGGGGGGGGCGGGAGGGCCGTACCAAGAGACCCAGTACTTC.

This clonotype appeared many times. This rearrangement joins TRBV6-1 to TRBJ2-1, with a tentative D call TRBD2 (6 bases). CDR1 MNHNS and CDR2 SASEGT come from the germline V gene. Trimming took off 6 bases at V and 5 bases at J, with 23 bases between the two ends. CDR3 length equals 17 residues. CDR3: CASSQFAGPSTNNEQFF. DNA of the CDR3: TGTGCCAGCAGCCAATTTGCGGGGCCCTCTACGAACAATGAGCAGTTCTTC.

The chain links TRBV29-1 to TRBJ1-1; D possibly corresponds to TRBD1 (6 bases). The CDR3 totals 12 residues. Trimming removed 4 bases from V and 4 bases from J, with 10 bases in between. The germline gives CDR1 SQVTM, CDR2 ANQGSEA. CDR3 nucleotides: TGCAGCGTTGGGGGGGCGGGCACTGAAGCTTTCTTT. Its protein product is CSVGGAGTEAFF.